The 27 T cell receptor beta chains below all came from one sample that was sequenced in a study of T cell responses to AZD1222 COVID-19 vaccine. The assay was immunoSEQ multiplex PCR, and TCRdb's table has in-frame clones only and misses some. This sample yields 100,000 to 130,000 clones, of which approximately 86% are seen a single time; around 4.4% belongs to the top ten. The specimen was peripheral blood, collected on day 0 of AZD1222 vaccination. These receptors originate from an adult in good health.

The gene calls are TRBV19 and TRBJ1-1; a possible D gene is TRBD1 (6 bases). V lost 6 bases and J lost 4, with 12 bases in between. The CDR3 is 13 residues long. Germline V gene sequence: CDR1 LNHDA, CDR2 SQIVND (reference sequence). CDR3 sequence (DNA): TGTGCCAGTAGCCTGACAGGCCCCACTGAAGCTTTCTTT. Its protein product is CASSLTGPTEAFF.

The rearrangement uses TRBV5-6 and TRBJ2-7; 7 nucleotides match TRBD1. The CDR3 sequence is 13 residues long. After removal of 3 bases from V and 6 bases from J, the junction contained 6 bases not matched to a gene. CDR1 and CDR2 (germline): SGHDT, YYEEEE. In DNA form, the CDR3 reads TGTGCCAGCAGCTACTGGACAGGTGGCGAGCAGTACTTC. Translation: CASSYWTGGEQYF. Full variable domain (remainder filled in from reference TRBV5-6 and TRBJ2-7): DAGVTQSPTHLIKTRGQQVTLRCSPKSGHDTVSWYQQALGQGPQFIFQYYEEEERQRGNFPDRFSGHQFPNYSSELNVNALLLGDSALYLCASSYWTGGEQYFGPGTRLTVT.

This chain connects TRBV27 to TRBJ1-3; D is perhaps TRBD1 (5 bases). CDR3 length: 15 residues. CDR1 is MNHEY, CDR2 SMNVEV, per germline (reference sequence). The V end lost 5 bases, the J end lost 0 bases, and 11 bases lay between the germline ends. The CDR3, as DNA: TGTGCCAGCAGTCGACAGCCCAACTCTGGAAACACCATATATTTT. Translated, it gives CASSRQPNSGNTIYF.

This chain joins TRBV7-2 and TRBJ2-7, with 7 bases fitting TRBD2. CDR3 length: 14 residues. The junction had 7 bases not matched to a gene; V was cut back by 2 bases and J by 6 bases. Germline lookup yields CDR1 SGHTA and CDR2 FQGNSA. In nucleotides, the CDR3 is TGTGCCAGCAGCTTAAGAGCGGGAACGGCCGAGCAGTACTTC. This encodes CASSLRAGTAEQYF.

The chain recombines TRBV19 with TRBJ1-5; maybe TRBD1 (5 bases). CDR1 is LNHDA, CDR2 SQIVND, per germline (reference sequence). With 5 bases removed from V and 1 base from J, the gap between germline ends came to 12 bases. CDR3 size: 15 residues. The CDR3 nucleotides are TGTGCCAGTAGTTCTACCTGGGGGAGCAATCAGCCCCAGCATTTT. Amino acid sequence: CASSSTWGSNQPQHF.

The table lists this clone with a count of one. This CDR3 reads CASSPGQGSNEKLFF. CDR3 DNA: TGTGCCAGTAGTCCAGGACAGGGGTCTAATGAAAAACTGTTTTTT. This chain links TRBV19 with TRBJ1-4, with TRBD1 identical over 9 bases. The CDR3 spans 15 residues. In germline, CDR1 is LNHDA, CDR2 SQIVND (reference sequence). With 5 bases clipped from V and 3 bases from J, the junction kept 4 bases outside the gene matches. Looking up the rest from reference TRBV19 and TRBJ1-4 gives the full variable domain: DGGITQSPKYLFRKEGQNVTLSCEQNLNHDAMYWYRQDPGQGLRLIYYSQIVNDFQKGDIAEGYSVSREKKESFPLTVTSAQKNPTAFYLCASSPGQGSNEKLFFGSGTQLSVL.

The V gene is TRBV19, the J gene TRBJ1-1, with D tentatively TRBD1 (6 bases). Germline V lookup: CDR1 LNHDA, CDR2 SQIVND (reference sequence). The CDR3 has 13 residues. The V end lost 4 bases, the J end lost 4 bases, and 10 bases lay between the germline ends. CDR3 in DNA: TGTGCCAGTAGTAATACAGGGAGCACTGAAGCTTTCTTT. This gives the protein CASSNTGSTEAFF.

The chain uses TRBV9 and TRBJ2-7; 7 nucleotides agree with TRBD2. Per germline, CDR1 SGDLS and CDR2 YYNGEE. The trim removed 0 bases at V and 4 bases at J, leaving 4 bases unmatched. The CDR3 is made up of 14 amino acids. The CDR3 DNA reads as TGTGCCAGCAGCGTAGTGCTAGCGGCTTACGAGCAGTACTTC. It translates to CASSVVLAAYEQYF.

The V and J genes are TRBV7-9 and TRBJ2-7, with 8 bases that match TRBD1. Germline V CDR1 and CDR2: SEHNR, FQNEAQ (reference sequence). Germline trimming cut 5 bases from V and 1 base from J; bases unmatched to any gene: 7. This CDR3 has 15 amino acids. Here the CDR3 reads CASSRSGGASYEQYF. The CDR3 coding sequence is TGTGCCAGCAGCAGATCAGGGGGCGCTTCCTACGAGCAGTACTTC.

This sequence joins TRBV12-5 and TRBJ2-3, with unresolved D. Trimming shortened V by 1 base and J by 5 bases, and 7 bases separated the two germline ends. The CDR3 spans 13 residues. CDR1 is LGHNT, CDR2 FRNRAP, per germline. The chain's CDR3 is CASGLGTGDTQYF. CDR3 nucleotide sequence: TGTGCTAGTGGTTTGGGGACCGGAGATACGCAGTATTTT.

The rearrangement links TRBV29-1 to TRBJ1-2, with unresolved D. Deletions cut 3 bases from V and 8 bases from J, with 19 bases between. The CDR3 totals 14 residues. Germline CDR1 and CDR2: SQVTM and ANQGSEA. The CDR3 loop is CSVDKGRAERGYTF. CDR3 DNA: TGCAGCGTTGACAAAGGGAGAGCTGAGCGAGGCTACACCTTC.

The chain carries TRBV5-1 and TRBJ2-3, with D possibly being TRBD1 or TRBD2 (5 bases each). V was pared by 0 bases and J by 0 bases, with 5 bases between. Germline V lookup: CDR1 SGHRS, CDR2 YFSETQ. This CDR3 comprises 14 residues. The CDR3 coding sequence is TGCGCCAGCAGCTTGGGGGACAGCACAGATACGCAGTATTTT. Protein: CASSLGDSTDTQYF.

The chain's CDR3 is CASSVPAGRGYTF. For the CDR3, the DNA is TGTGCCAGCAGCGTCCCGGCGGGGCGGGGCTACACCTTC. This chain joins TRBV9 and TRBJ1-2; TRBD1 might be the D (5 bases). V lost 2 bases, J lost 8 bases, and 13 bases lay in between. The CDR3 runs 13 residues. Germline values: CDR1 SGDLS, CDR2 YYNGEE.

The gene calls are TRBV7-3 and TRBJ2-1, with D tentatively TRBD2 (5 bases). This CDR3 is 13 amino acids long. Trimming cost V 3 bases and J 5 bases, with 8 bases left between them. The V gene's germline CDR1 is SGHTA and CDR2 FQGTGA. CDR3 bases: TGTGCCAGCAGCTTGGGGAGTAACAATGAGCAGTTCTTC. Its translation is CASSLGSNNEQFF.

This clone showed up just once. Here the CDR3 DNA reads TGTGCCAGCAGCCAAACAATCGGGGATTCACCCCTCCACTTT. Translating it yields CASSQTIGDSPLHF. This chain uses TRBV6-5 with TRBJ1-6; no clear D. Germline-derived CDR1 and CDR2 are MNHEY and SVGAGI. Trimming stripped 6 bases from V and 8 bases from J, with 14 bases between. The CDR3 has 14 residues.

The chain is built from TRBV2 and TRBJ2-5, with TRBD2 as a possible D gene (7 bases). Germline values: CDR1 SNHLY, CDR2 FYNNEI. V was trimmed by 4 bases and J by 5 bases, leaving 17 bases between them. This CDR3 has 15 amino acids. The CDR3 protein is CASSGGGLSVETQYF. CDR3 bases: TGTGCCAGCAGTGGGGGGGGCCTTAGCGTCGAGACCCAGTACTTC.

The chain carries TRBV18 and TRBJ2-1; D is perhaps TRBD1 or TRBD2 (6 bases each). Trimming stripped 3 bases from V and 1 base from J, with 16 bases between. CDR1 is KGHSH, CDR2 LQKENI, per germline. The CDR3 sequence is 17 residues long. The CDR3, as DNA: TGTGCCAGCTCACCTACCGTCGGGGGCCTTTCCTACAATGAGCAGTTCTTC. It translates to CASSPTVGGLSYNEQFF.

This CDR3 reads CAWRATGASTQYF. In nucleotides, the CDR3 is TGTGCCTGGAGGGCGACCGGGGCCTCTACGCAGTATTTT. This sequence joins TRBV30 and TRBJ2-3; D possibly uses TRBD1 or TRBD2 (5 bases each). The length of the CDR3 is 13 residues. The V gene lost 3 bases and the J gene lost 8 bases, with 15 bases spanning the gap. CDR1 and CDR2 (germline): GTSNPN, SVGIG (reference sequence).

This chain uses TRBV7-3 with TRBJ2-3, with 10 bases lining up with TRBD2. This CDR3 region has 17 residues. Germline-derived CDR1 and CDR2 are SGHTA and FQGTGA. J gave up 2 bases and V 4 bases, and 9 bases lay outside the gene matches. In DNA form, the CDR3 reads TGTGCCAGCAGCTCAGGACTTAGCGGGGGGCACACAGATACGCAGTATTTT. Encoded protein: CASSSGLSGGHTDTQYF. The variable domain in full, with the rest retrieved from reference TRBV7-3 and TRBJ2-3, is GAGVSQTPSNKVTEKGKYVELRCDPISGHTALYWYRQSLGQGPEFLIYFQGTGAADDSGLPNDRFFAVRPEGSVSTLKIQRTERGDSAVYLCASSSGLSGGHTDTQYFGPGTRLTVL.

The J gene is TRBJ2-3, the V gene TRBV7-3; D perhaps matches TRBD1 (5 bases). Trimming removed 5 bases from V and 4 bases from J, with 13 bases in between. CDR1 and CDR2 (germline): SGHTA, FQGTGA. The CDR3 is made up of 14 amino acids. As DNA, the CDR3 is TGTGCCAGCAGCCCAGGGCAAGGGGCAGATACGCAGTATTTT. Translating it yields CASSPGQGADTQYF.

This chain uses TRBV28 with TRBJ2-7, with TRBD2 matching over 8 bases. V lost 3 bases and J lost 3; bases outside the gene matches: 10. Germline CDR1 MDHEN, CDR2 SYDVKM. This CDR3 region has 16 residues. CDR3 coding DNA: TGTGCCAGCAGTTTCAAAATAGCGGGACGCAACTACGAGCAGTACTTC. It encodes CASSFKIAGRNYEQYF. Combining the CDR3 with reference TRBV28 and TRBJ2-7 gives the whole variable domain DVKVTQSSRYLVKRTGEKVFLECVQDMDHENMFWYRQDPGLGLRLIYFSYDVKMKEKGDIPEGYSVSREKKERFSLILESASTNQTSMYLCASSFKIAGRNYEQYFGPGTRLTVT.

The rearrangement links TRBV9 to TRBJ1-2, with a possible D match to TRBD1 (5 bases). The ends were cut back, 3 bases at V and 8 bases at J, with 14 bases in the middle. The CDR3 contains 13 residues. CDR1 is SGDLS and CDR2 is YYNGEE in the germline V gene. The CDR3 nucleotides read TGTGCCAGCAGCGGATGGGACCCTCAGGGCTACACCTTC. Protein: CASSGWDPQGYTF. Filled out from reference TRBV9 and TRBJ1-2, the complete variable domain reads DSGVTQTPKHLITATGQRVTLRCSPRSGDLSVYWYQQSLDQGLQFLIQYYNGEERAKGNILERFSAQQFPDLHSELNLSSLELGDSALYFCASSGWDPQGYTFGSGTRLTVV.

The table lists this clone with a few counts. The chain carries TRBV6-1 and TRBJ2-7; 7 bases line up with TRBD1. The CDR3 loop spans 16 amino acids. V lost 2 bases to trimming and J lost 2 bases; unmatched junction nucleotides: 9. Germline V gene data show CDR1 as MNHNS and CDR2 as SASEGT. The CDR3 region has the DNA TGTGCCAGCAGTGAACCTTACAGGGGAACCGCCTACGAGCAGTACTTC. Protein sequence: CASSEPYRGTAYEQYF.

The chain carries TRBV29-1 and TRBJ1-4; TRBD1 matches at 8 bases. The ends lost 7 bases at V and 8 bases at J; junction bases unmatched: 9. The germline V gene has CDR1 SQVTM and CDR2 ANQGSEA. CDR3 length equals 13 residues. In DNA, the CDR3 is TGCAGCGGGAAGGACAGGGAGAACGAAAAACTGTTTTTT. This encodes CSGKDRENEKLFF.

The table lists this clone with a count of one. The chain joins TRBV29-1 to TRBJ1-2; D uncertain. There are 13 residues in the CDR3. V lost 5 bases, J lost 0 bases, and 10 bases lay in between. The germline V gene encodes CDR1 SQVTM and CDR2 ANQGSEA. The CDR3 DNA reads as TGCAGCGTTAGAGCAGGAGCTAACTATGGCTACACCTTC. This sequence encodes CSVRAGANYGYTF.

The chain employs TRBV6-5 and TRBJ2-7; D is unresolved. Germline V gene sequence: CDR1 MNHEY, CDR2 SVGAGI. The CDR3 contains 16 residues. The V gene lost 2 bases and the J gene lost 0 bases, with 14 bases spanning the gap. In DNA form, the CDR3 reads TGTGCCAGCAGTTACGGCACGGGTTTGGGCTCCTACGAGCAGTACTTC. Protein sequence: CASSYGTGLGSYEQYF.

The chain is built from TRBV7-2 and TRBJ1-2; the match to TRBD1 covers 10 bases. Unmatched junction bases numbered 12, after V lost 5 bases and J lost 3 bases. CDR1 and CDR2 (germline): SGHTA, FQGNSA. The CDR3 has 17 residues. CDR3 residues: CASSQPGQGVQDYGYTF. The CDR3 bases are TGTGCCAGCAGCCAGCCCGGACAGGGGGTTCAGGACTATGGCTACACCTTC.